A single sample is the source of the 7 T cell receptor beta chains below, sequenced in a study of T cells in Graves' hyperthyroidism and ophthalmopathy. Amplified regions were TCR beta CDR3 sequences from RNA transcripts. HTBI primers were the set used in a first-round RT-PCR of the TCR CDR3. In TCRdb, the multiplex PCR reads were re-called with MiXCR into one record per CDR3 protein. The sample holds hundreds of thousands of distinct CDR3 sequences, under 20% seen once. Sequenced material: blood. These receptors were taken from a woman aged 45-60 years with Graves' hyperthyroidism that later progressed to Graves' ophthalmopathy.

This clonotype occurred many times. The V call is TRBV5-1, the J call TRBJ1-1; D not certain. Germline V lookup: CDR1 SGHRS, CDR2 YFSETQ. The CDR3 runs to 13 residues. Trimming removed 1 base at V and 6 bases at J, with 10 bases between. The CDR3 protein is CASSLSGNPEAFF. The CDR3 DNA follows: TGCGCCAGCAGCTTGTCAGGTAACCCTGAAGCTTTCTTT.

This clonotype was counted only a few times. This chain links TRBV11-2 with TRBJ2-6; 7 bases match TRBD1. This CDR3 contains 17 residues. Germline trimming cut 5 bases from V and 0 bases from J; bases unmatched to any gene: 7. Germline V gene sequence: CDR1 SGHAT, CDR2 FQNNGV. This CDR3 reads CASSPGTAVSGANVLTF. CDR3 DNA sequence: TGTGCCAGCAGCCCAGGGACAGCCGTCTCTGGGGCCAACGTCCTGACTTTC.

CDR3 amino acids: CASSESGAGVRYEQYF. CDR3 DNA: TGTGCCAGCAGTGAATCGGGGGCAGGGGTTCGTTACGAGCAGTACTTC. This chain connects TRBV25-1 to TRBJ2-7; D possibly matches TRBD1 or TRBD2 (6 bases each). This CDR3 has 16 residues. CDR1 MGHDK and CDR2 SYGVNS come from the germline V gene. Trimming stripped 1 base from V and 4 bases from J, with 17 bases between.

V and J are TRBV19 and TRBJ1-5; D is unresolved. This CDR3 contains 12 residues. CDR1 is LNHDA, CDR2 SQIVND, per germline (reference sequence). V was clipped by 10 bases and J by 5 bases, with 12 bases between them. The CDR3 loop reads CANTPGYQPQHF. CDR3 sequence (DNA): TGTGCCAATACCCCGGGCTATCAGCCCCAGCATTTT. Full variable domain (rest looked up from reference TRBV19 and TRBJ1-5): DGGITQSPKYLFRKEGQNVTLSCEQNLNHDAMYWYRQDPGQGLRLIYYSQIVNDFQKGDIAEGYSVSREKKESFPLTVTSAQKNPTAFYLCANTPGYQPQHFGDGTRLSIL.

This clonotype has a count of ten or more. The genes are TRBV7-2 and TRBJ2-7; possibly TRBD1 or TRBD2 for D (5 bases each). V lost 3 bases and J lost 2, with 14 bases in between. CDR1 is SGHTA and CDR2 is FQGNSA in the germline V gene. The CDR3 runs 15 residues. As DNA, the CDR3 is TGTGCCAGCAGCTTCTCCGGGACCGCAGCCTACGAGCAGTACTTC. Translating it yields CASSFSGTAAYEQYF.

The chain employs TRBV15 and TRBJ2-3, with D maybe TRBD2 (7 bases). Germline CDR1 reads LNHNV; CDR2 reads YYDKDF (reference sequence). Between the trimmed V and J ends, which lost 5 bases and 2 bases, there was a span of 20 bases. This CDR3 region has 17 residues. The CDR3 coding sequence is TGTGCCACCAGCCAGAGGGGGGGGCCCTCCTTCACAGATACGCAGTATTTT. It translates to CATSQRGGPSFTDTQYF. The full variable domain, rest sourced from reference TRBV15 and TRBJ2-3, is DAMVIQNPRYQVTQFGKPVTLSCSQTLNHNVMYWYQQKSSQAPKLLFHYYDKDFNNEADTPDNFQSRRPNTSFCFLDIRSPGLGDTAMYLCATSQRGGPSFTDTQYFGPGTRLTVL.

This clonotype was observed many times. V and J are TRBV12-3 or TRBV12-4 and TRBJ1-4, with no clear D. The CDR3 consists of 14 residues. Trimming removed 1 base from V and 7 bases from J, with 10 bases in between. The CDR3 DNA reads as TGTGCCAGCAGTTTAGTGGTGGGGTTTGAAAAACTGTTTTTT. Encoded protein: CASSLVVGFEKLFF.